This T cell receptor beta chain was found in a study of T-cell reconstitution after alpha-beta-depleted transplantation in children. This clonotype occurred many times. The target antigen is unknown. Study results and caveats: T-cell numbers and diversity, one year after transplant, stemmed largely from T cells that were newly produced.

Using unique molecular identifiers, the investigators prepared the TCRbeta library. Using its own MiXCR run on the PCR reads, TCRdb lists one record per CDR3 protein. Here the sample spans fewer than 350,000 distinct CDR3 sequences, roughly 11% being singletons. Sequenced material: peripheral blood, taken 180 days after TCRalphabeta/CD19-depleted stem cell transplant. This clonotype was sampled from a male patient aged 2-15 years who had a stem cell transplant for chronic granulomatous disease, so the T cells may come from the graft donor.

The CDR3 region is CASSNSSGSNEQFF. The CDR3 bases are TGTGCCAGCAGTAACTCTAGCGGGAGCAATGAGCAGTTCTTC. This chain links TRBV28 with TRBJ2-1; 10 bases are shared with TRBD2. V was pared by 5 bases and J by 6 bases, with 4 bases of the junction left unmatched. The CDR3 is made up of 14 amino acids. Germline lookup yields CDR1 MDHEN and CDR2 SYDVKM.